The 26 T cell receptor beta chains presented below share a single source sample, sequenced in a study of blood T cell repertoires in COVID-19. Using immunoSEQ multiplex PCR, the repertoire was profiled, and TCRdb retains in-frame clones only, with some absent. The data show 65,000 to 95,000 clones, 75% to 85% seen once. Sample: peripheral blood. The receptors come from a woman between 35 and 50 years old with active or convalescent COVID-19.

The rearrangement joins TRBV9 to TRBJ1-1; D gene ambiguous. Trimming took off 4 bases at V and 4 bases at J, with 14 bases between the two ends. Germline CDR1 and CDR2: SGDLS and YYNGEE. The CDR3 is made up of 14 amino acids. The CDR3 spells CASSTGVGGTEAFF. Here the CDR3 DNA reads TGTGCCAGCAGCACCGGGGTCGGCGGCACTGAAGCTTTCTTT. Supplemented by reference TRBV9 and TRBJ1-1, the full variable domain reads DSGVTQTPKHLITATGQRVTLRCSPRSGDLSVYWYQQSLDQGLQFLIQYYNGEERAKGNILERFSAQQFPDLHSELNLSSLELGDSALYFCASSTGVGGTEAFFGQGTRLTVV.

This chain joins TRBV12-3 or TRBV12-4 and TRBJ2-7; D possibly corresponds to TRBD1 (6 bases). The CDR3 has 13 residues. Trimming shortened V by 6 bases and J by 6 bases, and 15 bases separated the two germline ends. CDR3 nucleotides: TGTGCCAGCAGCTCACAGGGTGGGGGCGAGCAGTACTTC. It yields the protein CASSSQGGGEQYF.

The V and J genes are TRBV9 and TRBJ2-7; TRBD1 matches 9 bases. This CDR3 comprises 14 residues. Germline V lookup: CDR1 SGDLS, CDR2 YYNGEE. The V gene end was trimmed by 4 bases and the J gene end by 3 bases; junction bases not matched to a gene: 5. The CDR3 bases are TGTGCCAGCAGCCTGTCGACAGGGGGCTACGAGCAGTACTTC. Its translation is CASSLSTGGYEQYF.

The chain has TRBV7-2 and TRBJ2-5; 16 bases line up with TRBD2. The germline gives CDR1 SGHTA, CDR2 FQGNSA. There are 18 residues in the CDR3. Trimming cost V 1 base and J 5 bases; bases outside gene matches: 7. This chain's CDR3 is CASSLVAGTSGRAETQYF. CDR3 DNA: TGTGCCAGCAGCTTAGTGGCCGGGACTAGCGGGAGGGCGGAGACCCAGTACTTC.

The V call is TRBV27, the J call TRBJ2-7, with 9 bases lining up with TRBD2. The CDR3 covers 21 residues. CDR1 MNHEY and CDR2 SMNVEV come from the germline V gene (reference sequence). V shed 1 base and J 2 bases; nucleotides not matched to a gene: 21. CDR3 DNA: TGTGCCAGCAGTTTATATTCCTCCCCGGGACTAGCCTTATTCTCAACCTACGAGCAGTACTTC. This translates into CASSLYSSPGLALFSTYEQYF.

This clone was counted a single time. The J gene is TRBJ1-1, the V gene TRBV7-9; tentative D call: TRBD1 (6 bases). The CDR3 totals 14 residues. The V and J ends lost 6 bases and 6 bases respectively, with 17 bases between them. Germline loops: CDR1 SEHNR, CDR2 FQNEAQ (reference sequence). Here the CDR3 reads CASRSQGFGAEAFF. The CDR3 DNA follows: TGTGCCAGCAGATCACAGGGATTCGGGGCTGAAGCTTTCTTT.

The chain has TRBV2 and TRBJ2-7; no clear D. V shed 4 bases and J shed 4 bases, with 11 bases lying between them. This CDR3 is built from 13 residues. Per germline, CDR1 SNHLY and CDR2 FYNNEI. The CDR3 DNA reads as TGTGCCAGCAGTGTGGCTAGATCATACGAGCAGTACTTC. It translates to CASSVARSYEQYF. Full variable domain (outside the CDR3, taken from reference TRBV2 and TRBJ2-7): EPEVTQTPSHQVTQMGQEVILRCVPISNHLYFYWYRQILGQKVEFLVSFYNNEISEKSEIFDDQFSVERPDGSNFTLKIRSTKLEDSAMYFCASSVARSYEQYFGPGTRLTVT.

The rearrangement links TRBV6-5 to TRBJ1-2; TRBD1 matches at 7 bases. From germline, CDR1 is MNHEY and CDR2 SVGAGI. Trimming removed 5 bases from V and 4 bases from J; junction bases left unmatched: 7. The CDR3 spans 14 residues. This CDR3 reads CASSRDRAPYGYTF. As DNA, the CDR3 is TGTGCCAGCAGTCGCGACAGGGCCCCCTATGGCTACACCTTC.

The rearrangement uses TRBV28 and TRBJ1-6; 9 bases fit TRBD1. CDR3 length equals 14 residues. Trimming took 6 bases from V and 9 from J; bases not matched to a gene: 6. Germline CDR1 MDHEN, CDR2 SYDVKM. The DNA of the CDR3 is TGTGCCAGCAGCCCCGGACAGGGGCCTTCACCCCTCCACTTT. It yields the protein CASSPGQGPSPLHF.

This clone was observed once. J is TRBJ2-5 and V is TRBV28; D is possibly TRBD2 (5 bases). The CDR3 is 18 residues long. The V end lost 6 bases, the J end lost 2 bases, and 25 bases lay between the germline ends. Germline-derived CDR1 and CDR2 are MDHEN and SYDVKM. The DNA of the CDR3 is TGTGCCAGCAGACCAGGACTGTCGCGAGGCTGGGGACAAGAGACCCAGTACTTC. As protein: CASRPGLSRGWGQETQYF.

This rearrangement joins TRBV18 to TRBJ2-7; 7 bases are shared with TRBD1. This CDR3 contains 14 residues. The germline V gene encodes CDR1 KGHSH and CDR2 LQKENI. V gave up 6 bases and J gave up 6 bases; unmatched junction bases: 11. This chain's CDR3 is CASSRDRVLAEQYF. The CDR3, as DNA: TGTGCCAGCTCTAGAGACAGGGTCCTCGCCGAGCAGTACTTC. The variable domain in full, with the rest retrieved from reference TRBV18 and TRBJ2-7, is NAGVMQNPRHLVRRRGQEARLRCSPMKGHSHVYWYRQLPEEGLKFMVYLQKENIIDESGMPKERFSAEFPKEGPSILRIQQVVRGDSAAYFCASSRDRVLAEQYFGPGTRLTVT.

The chain is built from TRBV7-2 and TRBJ2-6; 11 bases map to TRBD1. This CDR3 comprises 19 residues. Germline CDR1 reads SGHTA; CDR2 reads FQGNSA. V shed 5 bases and J 4 bases; nucleotides not matched to a gene: 13. The DNA for the CDR3 is TGTGCCAGCAGCGTGAGAGCGGGACAGGGGGTTTCAGGGGCCAACGTCCTGACTTTC. This codes for CASSVRAGQGVSGANVLTF. Combining the CDR3 with reference TRBV7-2 and TRBJ2-6 gives the whole variable domain GAGVSQSPSNKVTEKGKDVELRCDPISGHTALYWYRQSLGQGLEFLIYFQGNSAPDKSGLPSDRFSAERTGGSVSTLTIQRTQQEDSAVYLCASSVRAGQGVSGANVLTFGAGSRLTVL.

This clone was picked up one time. The chain joins TRBV10-3 to TRBJ2-1; the D gene is possibly TRBD2 (6 bases). CDR3 length: 11 amino acids. Trimming took 10 bases from V and 6 from J, leaving 10 bases between them. Germline assignment: CDR1 ENHRY and CDR2 SYGVKD. The CDR3 here is CATGLSNEQFF. The CDR3 DNA sequence: TGTGCCACCGGACTATCCAATGAGCAGTTCTTC.

The chain links TRBV7-2 to TRBJ2-3; D not resolved. The CDR3 runs to 11 residues. The V gene lost 5 bases and the J gene lost 8 bases, with 8 bases spanning the gap. Germline V gene lookup returns CDR1 SGHTA and CDR2 FQGNSA. The CDR3 region is CASSTLSTQYF. For the CDR3, the DNA is TGTGCCAGCAGCACCCTTAGTACGCAGTATTTT.

The V gene is TRBV9, the J gene TRBJ2-6, with 8 bases aligning to TRBD1. The ends lost 5 bases at V and 5 bases at J; junction bases unmatched: 15. This CDR3 is 18 amino acids long. Germline V lookup: CDR1 SGDLS, CDR2 YYNGEE. CDR3: CASSGQGGATLWANVLTF. CDR3 coding DNA: TGTGCCAGCAGTGGACAGGGAGGTGCGACCCTCTGGGCCAACGTCCTGACTTTC. The whole variable domain, filled in from reference TRBV9 and TRBJ2-6, reads DSGVTQTPKHLITATGQRVTLRCSPRSGDLSVYWYQQSLDQGLQFLIQYYNGEERAKGNILERFSAQQFPDLHSELNLSSLELGDSALYFCASSGQGGATLWANVLTFGAGSRLTVL.

The V and J genes are TRBV7-9 and TRBJ1-1; D is uncertain. The CDR3 is 13 amino acids. Per germline, CDR1 SEHNR and CDR2 FQNEAQ (reference sequence). The V gene lost 6 bases and the J gene lost 4 bases, with 12 bases spanning the gap. CDR3 protein: CASRPGLTTEAFF. CDR3 coding DNA: TGTGCCAGCAGACCGGGGTTAACCACTGAAGCTTTCTTT.

The chain has TRBV11-3 and TRBJ2-2, with D perhaps matching TRBD1 (6 bases). The CDR3 has 15 residues. The V end was cut by 5 bases, the J end by 1 base, with 11 bases between. CDR1 and CDR2 (germline): SGHNT, YENEEA. The CDR3 nucleotides read TGTGCCAGCAGCCCCCGGACAGAGAACACCGGGGAGCTGTTTTTT. Its protein product is CASSPRTENTGELFF.

This clone was seen a few times. The chain has TRBV9 and TRBJ2-1, with 9 bases fitting TRBD2. J lost 1 base, V lost 4 bases, and 3 bases had no gene match. The germline CDR1 and CDR2 sequences are SGDLS and YYNGEE. The CDR3 consists of 15 residues. The CDR3 DNA sequence: TGTGCCAGCAGCCCTCTAGCGGGATCCTACAATGAGCAGTTCTTC. This translates into CASSPLAGSYNEQFF.

This clone was seen only a few times. V and J are TRBV7-9 and TRBJ2-3; maybe TRBD1 (5 bases). Germline V gene sequence: CDR1 SEHNR, CDR2 FQNEAQ (reference sequence). V lost 2 bases, J lost 3 bases, and 15 bases lay in between. There are 16 residues in the CDR3. Here the CDR3 DNA reads TGTGCCAGCAGCTTATTAGGGGCGACGGTAACAGATACGCAGTATTTT. This translates into CASSLLGATVTDTQYF.

This clone was recorded once. V usage is TRBV4-1 and J usage is TRBJ1-2, with D perhaps TRBD1 (5 bases). The V gene's germline CDR1 is MGHRA and CDR2 YSYEKL. The V end lost 1 base, the J end lost 8 bases, and 14 bases lay between the germline ends. The CDR3 is 14 amino acids. In DNA form, the CDR3 reads TGCGCCAGCAGCCAAGTCGACAGCCTTCTCGGCTACACCTTC. It codes for CASSQVDSLLGYTF.

This chain joins TRBV6-5 and TRBJ1-2, with 11 bases fitting TRBD1. Germline V lookup: CDR1 MNHEY, CDR2 SVGAGI. Trimming cost V 8 bases and J 7 bases; bases outside gene matches: 9. This CDR3 comprises 14 residues. As DNA, the CDR3 is TGTGCCAGCTCACCCCCGGGACAGGGGGGTGGCTACACCTTC. Translated, it gives CASSPPGQGGGYTF.

V is TRBV27 and J is TRBJ2-1; 7 nucleotides line up with TRBD2. V shed 6 bases and J 9 bases; nucleotides not matched to a gene: 8. CDR3 size: 13 residues. Per germline, CDR1 MNHEY and CDR2 SMNVEV (reference sequence). This CDR3 is CASRGGPWGEQFF. Here the CDR3 DNA reads TGTGCCAGCAGGGGAGGGCCTTGGGGTGAGCAGTTCTTC.

The CDR3 here is CASSLEEEAEAFF. Written as DNA, the CDR3 is TGTGCCAGCAGTTTAGAGGAGGAAGCTGAAGCTTTCTTT. The chain recombines TRBV12-3 or TRBV12-4 with TRBJ1-1; no firm D call. CDR3 length equals 13 residues. The ends were cut back, 1 base at V and 6 bases at J, with 9 bases in the middle.

The chain is built from TRBV3-1 (or the pseudogene TRBV3-2) and TRBJ2-1; TRBD2 aligns across 9 bases. The germline CDR1 and CDR2 sequences are LGHDT and YNNKEL (reference sequence). Trimming took 6 bases from V and 3 from J; bases not matched to a gene: 12. The CDR3 consists of 17 residues. The CDR3 here is CASRGFVREGSYNEQFF. The DNA for the CDR3 is TGTGCCAGCAGGGGTTTCGTGCGGGAGGGTAGCTACAATGAGCAGTTCTTC.

The genes are TRBV7-9 and TRBJ1-4, with D possibly being TRBD1 (5 bases). Germline CDR1 SEHNR, CDR2 FQNEAQ (reference sequence). This CDR3 comprises 15 residues. The V gene lost 1 base and the J gene lost 8 bases, with 14 bases spanning the gap. CDR3 DNA: TGTGCCAGCAGCTTAGACCCGGTCGGGGGGGAAAAACTGTTTTTT. Residues: CASSLDPVGGEKLFF.

The genes are TRBV3-1 (or the pseudogene TRBV3-2) and TRBJ1-1; a weak D match, TRBD1 (5 bases). The V gene lost 6 bases and the J gene lost 0 bases, with 8 bases spanning the gap. The CDR3 sequence is 13 residues long. CDR1 and CDR2 from the germline V gene are LGHDT and YNNKEL (reference sequence). The CDR3 sequence is CASRPRVNTEAFF. The CDR3 bases are TGTGCCAGCAGGCCCAGGGTGAACACTGAAGCTTTCTTT.